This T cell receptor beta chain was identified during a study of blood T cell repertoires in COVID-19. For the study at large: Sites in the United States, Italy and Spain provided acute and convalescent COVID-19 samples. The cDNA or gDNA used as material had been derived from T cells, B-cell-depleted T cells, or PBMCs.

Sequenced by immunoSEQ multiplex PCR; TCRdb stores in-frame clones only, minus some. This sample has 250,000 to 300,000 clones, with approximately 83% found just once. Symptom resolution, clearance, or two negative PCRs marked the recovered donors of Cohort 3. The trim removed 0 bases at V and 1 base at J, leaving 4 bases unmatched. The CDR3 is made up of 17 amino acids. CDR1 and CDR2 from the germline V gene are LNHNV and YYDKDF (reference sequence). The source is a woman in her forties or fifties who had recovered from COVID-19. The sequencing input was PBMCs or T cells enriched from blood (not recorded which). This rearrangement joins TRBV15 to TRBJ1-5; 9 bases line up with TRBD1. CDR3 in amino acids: CATSRDLGQGSNQPQHF. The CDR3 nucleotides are TGTGCCACCAGCAGAGATTTAGGACAGGGGAGCAATCAGCCCCAGCATTTT.